The 9 T cell receptor beta chains in this list originate from one sample, sequenced in a study of OX40 agonist ivuxolimab in advanced cancers. Libraries were prepared by immunoSEQ multiplex PCR; TCRdb keeps only in-frame clonotypes and omits some of them. The sample contains 60,000 to 80,000 clones, just under 85% of which appear only once. Source: CD4+ or CD8+ T cells sorted from blood, taken in a trial of the OX40 agonist ivuxolimab. These receptors were obtained from an adult with an advanced solid tumor such as melanoma, head and neck, liver or kidney cancer.

The rearrangement joins TRBV7-8 to TRBJ2-1; 8 bases agree with TRBD1. Trimming at V came to 4 bases and at J to 9 bases, leaving 2 bases not matched to a gene. The germline V gene has CDR1 SGHVS and CDR2 FQNEAQ. The length of the CDR3 is 12 residues. The CDR3 region has the DNA TGTGCCAGCAGCTCAACAGGGGGTGAGCAGTTCTTC. This encodes CASSSTGGEQFF.

The chain links TRBV28 to TRBJ2-5; D gene ambiguous. CDR1 is MDHEN, CDR2 SYDVKM, per germline. V was trimmed by 6 bases and J by 5 bases, leaving 13 bases between them. The CDR3 contains 13 residues. CDR3 DNA sequence: TGTGCCAGCAGCCCTAGGCCCCACGAGACCCAGTACTTC. It is translated as CASSPRPHETQYF.

The V and J genes are TRBV7-2 and TRBJ2-1; 11 positions match TRBD2. The V and J ends lost 5 bases and 8 bases, in that order; junction bases with no gene match: 11. Germline V gene data show CDR1 as SGHTA and CDR2 as FQGNSA. The CDR3 loop spans 16 amino acids. The CDR3 DNA follows: TGTGCCAGCAGCCCCCCCGGACTAGCGGGCATACATGAGCAGTTCTTC. Translated, it gives CASSPPGLAGIHEQFF.

This chain links TRBV19 with TRBJ1-5; D gene uncertain. Trimming left V 5 bases short and J 2 bases short, with 13 bases between. Per the germline V gene, CDR1 is LNHDA and CDR2 is SQIVND (reference sequence). This CDR3 contains 15 residues. The CDR3: CASSFGSEGNQPQHF. Written as DNA, the CDR3 is TGTGCCAGTAGTTTCGGCTCCGAAGGCAATCAGCCCCAGCATTTT.

This clone appeared once. The chain employs TRBV6-1 and TRBJ2-5, with 7 bases aligning to TRBD1. CDR3 length equals 14 residues. The ends lost 2 bases at V and 5 bases at J; junction bases unmatched: 5. Germline V gene lookup returns CDR1 MNHNS and CDR2 SASEGT. The CDR3 region has the DNA TGTGCCAGCAGTGAACTAGGGGGCTCGGAGACCCAGTACTTC. This encodes CASSELGGSETQYF.

The chain recombines TRBV28 with TRBJ2-1; 10 nucleotides line up with TRBD2. The CDR3 has 15 amino acids. Trimming cost V 2 bases and J 6 bases; bases outside gene matches: 4. From germline, CDR1 is MDHEN and CDR2 SYDVKM. The CDR3 region is CASSLTSGAPNEQFF. CDR3 coding DNA: TGTGCCAGCAGTTTAACTAGCGGGGCCCCCAATGAGCAGTTCTTC.

This clone was seen a handful of times. The rearrangement joins TRBV4-3 to TRBJ2-7; no reliable D call. Trimming left V 0 bases short and J 3 bases short, with 6 bases between. The CDR3 covers 13 residues. The germline gives CDR1 LGHNA, CDR2 YSLEER. Here the CDR3 reads CASSQDQYYEQYF. The CDR3 nucleotides read TGCGCCAGCAGCCAAGATCAGTACTACGAGCAGTACTTC.

The chain employs TRBV27 and TRBJ2-7; 8 positions match TRBD1. CDR1 and CDR2 (germline): MNHEY, SMNVEV (reference sequence). The ends lost 5 bases at V and 2 bases at J; junction bases unmatched: 14. The CDR3 loop spans 17 amino acids. CDR3 bases: TGTGCCAGCAGTGCGGACAGGGTTAATCGGGAAGCCTACGAGCAGTACTTC. Amino acids: CASSADRVNREAYEQYF.

The rearrangement links TRBV19 to TRBJ2-5; D remains unclear. The CDR3 spans 12 residues. The germline gives CDR1 LNHDA, CDR2 SQIVND (reference sequence). The ends were cut back, 3 bases at V and 5 bases at J, with 7 bases in the middle. CDR3 nucleotide sequence: TGTGCCAGTAGTATGGTTGCTGAGACCCAGTACTTC. This codes for CASSMVAETQYF.